Sequencing of this TCR beta chain was carried out in a study of technical replicates of blood from four donors. The germline gives CDR1 SGHVS, CDR2 FNYEAQ. This CDR3 is 14 amino acids long. The ends were cut back, 2 bases at V and 3 bases at J, with 11 bases in the middle. Method: immunoSEQ multiplex PCR; TCRdb's copy keeps in-frame clones and lacks some. The sample lists over 70,000 clones, 90% to 98% occurring once. The sample taken for sequencing was T cells isolated from PBMCs. This clonotype was sampled from a human donor in good health. The gene calls are TRBV7-6 and TRBJ2-7, with D tentatively TRBD1 (5 bases). Written as DNA, the CDR3 is TGTGCCAGCAGCTTATTCCCAGGGATCTACGAGCAGTACTTC. Translation: CASSLFPGIYEQYF.